This record looks at one TCR beta chain sequence and its context. Under the authors' procedure: Estimated nucleated cell counts came from reference gene primer amplification. The repertoire was sequenced with immunoSEQ multiplex PCR; TCRdb's copy has only in-frame clones and lacks some. V, J and clone size are taken as reported in that table, and D and trimming were inferred from the DNA itself. The sample includes 150,000 to 200,000 clones, around nine tenths of them seen just once. This entry comes from a study of blood T cell repertoires in COVID-19. Turning to the study itself: Sources were T cells, B-cell-depleted T cells, or PBMCs; the material itself was cDNA or gDNA.

The TCR comes from a man in his 70s with acute or convalescent COVID-19. Sequencing was performed on peripheral blood.

The CDR3 here is CASSLNTGETQYF. In DNA form, the CDR3 reads TGTGCCAGCAGTTTGAACACAGGGGAGACCCAGTACTTC. This rearrangement joins TRBV12-3 or TRBV12-4 to TRBJ2-5, with D possibly TRBD1 on 6 matching bases. The V end was cut by 3 bases, the J end by 5 bases, with 10 bases between. The CDR3 has 13 amino acids.